This T cell receptor beta chain comes out of a study of cytomegalovirus exposure and HLA in healthy donors. Looking at the study overall: Earlier work reported 95 million to 130 million unique TCR beta sequences from 150 million to 200 million T cells. Study outcomes and limitations: Information on immune exposure was restricted to one variable (CMV serostatus).

Germline CDR1 is SGHRS and CDR2 is YFSETQ. This CDR3 region has 17 residues. V was clipped by 3 bases and J by 3 bases; unmatched bases: 10. A word on this clone: Its antigen is still unknown.

PCR employed 60 Vbeta and 13 Jbeta primers. Authors' processing steps: Per a later analysis, the number of unique TCR beta chains was approximately 80 million, of which 10 million to 11 million were shared. Libraries were prepared by immunoSEQ multiplex PCR; TCRdb keeps only in-frame clonotypes and omits some of them. The V and J calls and clone size are taken from that table; D and trimming were inferred from the DNA. This table has some 97,000 clones, 76% appearing once. Sequencing was performed on PBMCs. This receptor was obtained from a woman between 50 and 59 years old in good health and CMV-seropositive. The rearrangement links TRBV5-1 to TRBJ2-7, with 12 bases aligning to TRBD2. CDR3 amino acids: CASSSHGGTSGFYEQYF. The CDR3 DNA reads as TGCGCCAGCAGCTCGCACGGCGGGACTAGCGGGTTCTACGAGCAGTACTTC.